A selection of T cell receptor beta chains follows, all from one sample in a study of TIL therapy for anti-PD-1-resistant metastatic lung cancer. TCRdb's copy holds only in-frame clones and misses some; the assay was immunoSEQ multiplex PCR. The data show over 15,000 clones, around 70% seen once. The material was blood, obtained at baseline. Receptor source: a person aged 25 to 85 with non-small cell lung cancer. Each CDR3 is given with its conserved first and last residue. The D gene is left open where the match is weak. The size field is filled for only some rows; it gives once, few, many or a size class.

>TRBV10-3|.|TRBJ1-2|TRBD1
TGTGCCATCAGCGCAATGACAGGGGGCAATGGCTACACCTTC
CAISAMTGGNGYTF
>TRBV5-1|.|TRBJ2-2|.
TGTGCCAGCAGCCCACTGTACACCGGGGAGCTGTTTTTT
CASSPLYTGELFF
>TRBV9|.|TRBJ2-2|.
TGTGCCAGCAGCCCCTGGACAGCGAACACCGGGGAGCTGTTTTTT
CASSPWTANTGELFF
>TRBV5-6|.|TRBJ1-2|.
TGTGCCAGCAGCCTCCAGCTTCGGCCCAACTATGGCTGCACCTTC
CASSLQLRPNYGCTF
>TRBV5-1|.|TRBJ1-2|.
TGCGCCAGCAGCCCGGTCGCAGCCCACTATGGCTACACCTTC
CASSPVAAHYGYTF
>TRBV9|.|TRBJ2-1|TRBD1
TGTGCCAGCAGCCGCAACCAGGGACAGACAAATTATGAGCAGTTCTTC
CASSRNQGQTNYEQFF
>TRBV5-5|.|TRBJ1-2|.
TGTGCCAGCAGCTTGATGGCAGAAGAAGGCTACACCTTC
CASSLMAEEGYTF
>TRBV6-1|few|TRBJ1-2|.
TGTGCCAGCAGTGAAGGGTTGTTCGGTTTCTATGGCTACACCTTC
CASSEGLFGFYGYTF
>TRBV10-2|.|TRBJ2-1|TRBD2
TGCGCCACGCGGACTAGCGGAGCCTACAATGAGCAGTTCTTC
CATRTSGAYNEQFF
>TRBV19|.|TRBJ2-7|TRBD2
TGTGCCAGTAGTATTAGCGGGGGCAGAGGCGAGCAGTACTTC
CASSISGGRGEQYF
>TRBV6-4|.|TRBJ2-3|TRBD1
TGTGCCAGCAGCCCGGACAGGGGCTCAAATACGCAGTATTTT
CASSPDRGSNTQYF
>TRBV4-1|.|TRBJ2-2|TRBD2
TGCGCCAGCAGCCGGGGGACTAGCGGGGTGAACACCGGGGAGCTGTTTTTT
CASSRGTSGVNTGELFF
>TRBV4-1|few|TRBJ2-2|.
TGCGCCAGCAGCCCCGACAGGTCTCACACCGGGGAGCTGTTTTTT
CASSPDRSHTGELFF
>TRBV9|few|TRBJ2-7|TRBD1
TGTGCCAGCAGCGTGACAGGGACCTTGGAGCAGTACTTC
CASSVTGTLEQYF
>TRBV5-5|.|TRBJ2-7|.
TGTGCCAGCAGCTCTTCGGACGAGCAGTACTTC
CASSSSDEQYF
>TRBV6-1|.|TRBJ2-2|.
TGTGCCAGCAGTGAAGCGGTTGGGCAGGGTCGGGGGGAGCTGTTTTTT
CASSEAVGQGRGELFF